One sample yielded the 9 T cell receptor beta chains listed below, sequenced in a study of blood T cell repertoires in COVID-19. The method was immunoSEQ multiplex PCR; TCRdb's version includes in-frame clones alone and lacks a portion of them. Of tens of thousands of clones listed, around 80% were seen once; the top ten hold around 7%. Sequencing was carried out using peripheral blood. All receptors come from a man between 50 and 59 years old with active or convalescent COVID-19.

V is TRBV9 and J is TRBJ2-3; TRBD2 aligns across 8 bases. Germline V gene data show CDR1 as SGDLS and CDR2 as YYNGEE. This CDR3 has 17 amino acids. J lost 4 bases, V lost 4 bases, and 14 bases had no gene match. The CDR3, as DNA: TGTGCCAGCAGCTCATATAGAGGGACGCGGGGGGCAGATACGCAGTATTTT. The encoded protein is CASSSYRGTRGADTQYF.

This chain uses TRBV24-1 with TRBJ1-3; TRBD1 aligns across 12 bases. Germline CDR1 is KGHDR and CDR2 is SFDVKD. The trim removed 2 bases at V and 3 bases at J, leaving 4 bases unmatched. The CDR3 loop spans 17 amino acids. CDR3 sequence: CATSDSGQGAFGNTIYF. The CDR3 DNA reads TGTGCCACCAGTGATTCGGGACAGGGGGCGTTTGGAAACACCATATATTTT.

The genes are TRBV11-2 and TRBJ2-7; 7 bases are a match to TRBD1. V lost 5 bases, J lost 1 base, and 5 bases stayed unmatched. The CDR3 has 14 amino acids. The germline CDR1 and CDR2 sequences are SGHAT and FQNNGV. DNA of the CDR3: TGTGCCAGCAGCCTCTACAGGGGATCCTACGAGCAGTACGTC. Protein sequence: CASSLYRGSYEQYV.

The rearrangement uses TRBV2 and TRBJ2-7; D remains unclear. Looked up from germline, CDR1 is SNHLY and CDR2 is FYNNEI. The length of the CDR3 is 12 residues. V lost 4 bases and J 0 bases, leaving 4 bases between the germline ends. The CDR3 coding sequence is TGTGCCAGCAGTGTGAGCTCCTACGAGCAGTACGTC. Amino acid sequence: CASSVSSYEQYV.

V and J are TRBV5-1 and TRBJ2-2; tentatively, D is TRBD2 (5 bases). V lost 0 bases and J lost 6, with 12 bases in between. The CDR3 totals 15 residues. CDR1 SGHRS and CDR2 YFSETQ come from the germline V gene. The CDR3 region has the DNA TGCGCCAGCAGCTTGGCCGAGGGCGGCGCCGGGGAGCTGTTTTTT. Residues: CASSLAEGGAGELFF.

The V gene is TRBV28, the J gene TRBJ2-5; 7 bases are a match to TRBD1. V lost 5 bases, J lost 2 bases, and 5 bases stayed unmatched. CDR3 length: 14 residues. Germline V gene data show CDR1 as MDHEN and CDR2 as SYDVKM. Here the CDR3 reads CASSTGQTQETQYF. CDR3 sequence (DNA): TGTGCCAGCAGTACGGGACAGACTCAAGAGACCCAGTACTTC.

This rearrangement joins TRBV10-3 to TRBJ2-7; perhaps TRBD1 as D (7 bases). Germline assignment: CDR1 ENHRY and CDR2 SYGVKD. The CDR3 has 14 residues. Trimming removed 6 bases from V and 3 bases from J, with 15 bases in between. CDR3 residues: CAIREGGQHYEQYF. The DNA of the CDR3 is TGTGCCATCAGGGAGGGGGGACAGCACTACGAGCAGTACTTC.

The rearrangement links TRBV28 to TRBJ1-1; TRBD1 matches 7 bases. The CDR3 spans 13 residues. Germline V CDR1 and CDR2: MDHEN, SYDVKM. The trim removed 5 bases at V and 11 bases at J, leaving 11 bases unmatched. The CDR3 DNA reads TGTGCCAGCAGTCCTAACACAGGGGCTTCGGCTTTCTTT. The encoded protein is CASSPNTGASAFF.

The chain carries TRBV5-4 and TRBJ2-3; 10 bases align to TRBD2. The V and J ends lost 5 bases and 2 bases, in that order; junction bases with no gene match: 8. This CDR3 region has 16 residues. The germline gives CDR1 SGHNT, CDR2 YYREEE (reference sequence). CDR3 loop: CASSDRLAGATDTQYF. The CDR3 DNA is TGTGCCAGCAGTGATAGGCTAGCGGGGGCCACAGATACGCAGTATTTT.